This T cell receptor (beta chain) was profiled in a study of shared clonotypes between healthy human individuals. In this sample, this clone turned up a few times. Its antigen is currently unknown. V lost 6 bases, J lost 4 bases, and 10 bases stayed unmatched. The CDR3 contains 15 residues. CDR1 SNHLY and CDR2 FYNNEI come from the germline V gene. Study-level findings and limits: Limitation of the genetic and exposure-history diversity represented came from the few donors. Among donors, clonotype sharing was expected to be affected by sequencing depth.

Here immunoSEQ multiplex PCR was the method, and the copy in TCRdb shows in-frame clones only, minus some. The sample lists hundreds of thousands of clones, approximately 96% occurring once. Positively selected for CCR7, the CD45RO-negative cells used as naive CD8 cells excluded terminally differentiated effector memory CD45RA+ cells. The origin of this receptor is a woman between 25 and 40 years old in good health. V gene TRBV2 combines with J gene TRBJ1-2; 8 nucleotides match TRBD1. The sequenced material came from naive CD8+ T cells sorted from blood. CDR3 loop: CASRKTRDRTYGYTF. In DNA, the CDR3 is TGTGCCAGCAGGAAGACCCGGGACAGGACCTATGGCTACACCTTC.